The 24 T cell receptor beta chains below come from one sample, sequenced in a study of memory CD4+ T cells and cytomegalovirus serostatus. Sequencing used immunoSEQ multiplex PCR; TCRdb keeps in-frame clones, though not all of them. The table shows about 58,000 clones, with about four fifths occurring only once. Single viable CD3+CD4+CD8-CD45RO+ cells were sorted as the memory CD4+ T cells. Input material: memory CD4+ T cells from blood. The receptors were gathered from an adult in good health and CMV-seronegative. Some clones in this sample may be carry-over from other donors' samples.

This chain links TRBV30 with TRBJ2-3; tentative D call: TRBD1 (6 bases). CDR1 and CDR2 from the germline V gene are GTSNPN and SVGIG (reference sequence). The CDR3 runs 14 residues. V dropped 4 bases and J dropped 1 base, with 12 bases sitting between them. The CDR3 sequence: CAWIKDRGTDTQYF. As DNA, the CDR3 is TGTGCCTGGATCAAGGACAGAGGCACAGATACGCAGTATTTT.

The chain employs TRBV5-1 and TRBJ1-2, with a weak D call TRBD1 (6 bases). The germline CDR1 and CDR2 sequences are SGHRS and YFSETQ. Trimming removed 0 bases at V and 6 bases at J, with 12 bases between. The CDR3 is 14 residues long. DNA for the CDR3: TGCGCCAGCAGCTTGGTCGGGGGGCAAGATGGCTACACCTTC. Its translation: CASSLVGGQDGYTF.

The chain recombines TRBV11-2 with TRBJ2-7; no reliable D call. The germline gives CDR1 SGHAT, CDR2 FQNNGV. The CDR3 has 14 amino acids. Trimming shortened V by 2 bases and J by 2 bases, and 10 bases separated the two germline ends. This CDR3 is CASSLRAGPYEQYF. The CDR3 coding sequence is TGTGCCAGCAGCTTAAGAGCCGGACCCTACGAGCAGTACTTC. The full variable domain, rest sourced from reference TRBV11-2 and TRBJ2-7, is EAGVAQSPRYKIIEKRQSVAFWCNPISGHATLYWYQQILGQGPKLLIQFQNNGVVDDSQLPKDRFSAERLKGVDSTLKIQPAKLEDSAVYLCASSLRAGPYEQYFGPGTRLTVT.

This clone appeared once. The chain links TRBV5-8 to TRBJ1-4; the D gene is possibly TRBD1 (6 bases). The CDR3 contains 13 residues. Germline CDR1 and CDR2: SGHTS and YDEGEE. Deletions cut 5 bases from V and 4 bases from J, with 9 bases between. CDR3 in amino acids: CASSGGLNEKLFF. In DNA, the CDR3 is TGTGCCAGCAGTGGGGGCCTTAATGAAAAACTGTTTTTT.

The V call is TRBV25-1, the J call TRBJ2-2; D call uncertain. The length of the CDR3 is 13 residues. From germline, CDR1 is MGHDK and CDR2 SYGVNS. The V end was cut by 7 bases, the J end by 7 bases, with 13 bases between. In DNA, the CDR3 is TGTGCCAGCACCCCGGGCGGCCGCGGGGAGCTGTTTTTT. It yields the protein CASTPGGRGELFF.

This chain links TRBV9 with TRBJ2-1; 12 nucleotides match TRBD2. V shed 3 bases and J 7 bases; nucleotides not matched to a gene: 5. The CDR3 spans 15 residues. Germline V lookup: CDR1 SGDLS, CDR2 YYNGEE. CDR3 loop: CASSAGLAGRNEQFF. The CDR3 DNA reads TGTGCCAGCAGCGCAGGACTAGCGGGACGGAATGAGCAGTTCTTC.

The gene calls are TRBV30 and TRBJ1-1, with 7 bases that match TRBD1. The CDR3 totals 14 residues. Germline V CDR1 and CDR2: GTSNPN, SVGIG (reference sequence). With V trimmed by 5 bases and J by 4 bases, 10 bases remained unmatched. The CDR3 loop reads CAWGTGVRSTEAFF. CDR3 in DNA: TGTGCCTGGGGTACAGGGGTTAGGAGCACTGAAGCTTTCTTT. Looking up the rest from reference TRBV30 and TRBJ1-1 gives the full variable domain: SQTIHQWPATLVQPVGSPLSLECTVEGTSNPNLYWYRQAAGRGLQLLFYSVGIGQISSEVPQNLSASRPQDRQFILSSKKLLLSDSGFYLCAWGTGVRSTEAFFGQGTRLTVV.

In this sample, this clone turned up once. This chain links TRBV14 with TRBJ2-7, with a weak D call TRBD1 (6 bases). Germline CDR1 SGHDN, CDR2 FVKESK. The V and J ends lost 0 bases and 1 base respectively, with 16 bases between them. The CDR3 is 17 amino acids. Written as DNA, the CDR3 is TGTGCCAGCAGCCAAGAATCTCTGACAGGCCTTTCCTACGAGCAGTACTTC. The encoded protein is CASSQESLTGLSYEQYF.

The chain recombines TRBV19 with TRBJ1-5; D gene ambiguous. Germline-derived CDR1 and CDR2 are LNHDA and SQIVND (reference sequence). This CDR3 contains 17 residues. V lost 2 bases and J lost 2, with 16 bases in between. This CDR3 reads CASSISRLPPGNQPQHF. CDR3 DNA sequence: TGTGCCAGTAGTATATCTCGACTACCTCCCGGCAATCAGCCCCAGCATTTT.

The chain is built from TRBV6-6 and TRBJ2-7; 7 nucleotides agree with TRBD1. J lost 2 bases, V lost 6 bases, and 4 bases had no gene match. The CDR3 totals 13 residues. Germline V lookup: CDR1 MNHNY, CDR2 SVGAGI (reference sequence). CDR3 residues: CASRGTVTYEQYF. The CDR3 DNA follows: TGTGCCAGCAGAGGGACAGTGACCTACGAGCAGTACTTC.

The J gene is TRBJ2-2, the V gene TRBV19; D call uncertain. Germline V lookup: CDR1 LNHDA, CDR2 SQIVND (reference sequence). Between the trimmed V and J ends, which lost 2 bases and 6 bases, there was a span of 10 bases. The CDR3 consists of 14 residues. DNA of the CDR3: TGTGCCAGTAGTATACGGGTATTTGCCGGGGAGCTGTTTTTT. Protein: CASSIRVFAGELFF.

The rearrangement uses TRBV7-9 and TRBJ1-2; the match to TRBD1 covers 8 bases. This CDR3 is built from 14 residues. Germline CDR1 reads SEHNR; CDR2 reads FQNEAQ (reference sequence). Trimming at V came to 3 bases and at J to 9 bases, leaving 9 bases not matched to a gene. The CDR3 nucleotides read TGTGCCAGCAGCTTGGGCAGGGGGCAAATGAGCTACACCTTC. Its protein product is CASSLGRGQMSYTF. Filled out from reference TRBV7-9 and TRBJ1-2, the complete variable domain reads DTGVSQNPRHKITKRGQNVTFRCDPISEHNRLYWYRQTLGQGPEFLTYFQNEAQLEKSRLLSDRFSAERPKGSFSTLEIQRTEQGDSAMYLCASSLGRGQMSYTFGSGTRLTVV.

V and J are TRBV4-3 and TRBJ2-1; 10 bases fit TRBD2. The CDR3 has 18 amino acids. Germline-derived CDR1 and CDR2 are LGHNA and YSLEER. J gave up 0 bases and V 3 bases, and 8 bases lay outside the gene matches. CDR3 sequence (DNA): TGCGCCAGCAGCCATTCTTCCCCTAGCGGGAGCTCCTACAATGAGCAGTTCTTC. Translating it yields CASSHSSPSGSSYNEQFF.

The chain carries TRBV6-6 and TRBJ2-2; D ambiguous. From germline, CDR1 is MNHNY and CDR2 SVGAGI (reference sequence). The CDR3 has 15 residues. V lost 0 bases and J lost 3, with 8 bases in between. CDR3 loop: CASSYSGPYTGELFF. The CDR3 DNA follows: TGTGCCAGCAGTTACTCCGGGCCTTACACCGGGGAGCTGTTTTTT.

The V and J genes are TRBV25-1 and TRBJ1-6; TRBD1 agrees at 9 bases. This CDR3 region has 13 residues. After removal of 5 bases from V and 10 bases from J, the junction contained 3 bases not matched to a gene. Per the germline V gene, CDR1 is MGHDK and CDR2 is SYGVNS. CDR3 in DNA: TGTGCCAGCAGTACAGGGGGCGAATCACCCCTCCACTTT. Protein: CASSTGGESPLHF.

This clone came up a few times. V is TRBV27 and J is TRBJ1-5; D is unresolved. The CDR3 is made up of 14 amino acids. The V end was cut by 0 bases, the J end by 5 bases, with 8 bases between. From germline, CDR1 is MNHEY and CDR2 SMNVEV (reference sequence). The CDR3 spells CASSLSLKDQPQHF. CDR3 in DNA: TGTGCCAGCAGTTTATCGCTTAAAGATCAGCCCCAGCATTTT.

V and J are TRBV30 and TRBJ2-3; TRBD1 matches 7 bases. The CDR3 runs to 13 residues. From germline, CDR1 is GTSNPN and CDR2 SVGIG (reference sequence). The junction had 11 bases not matched to a gene; V was cut back by 8 bases and J by 6 bases. The CDR3 loop is CAGIRTGGDTQYF. CDR3 in DNA: TGTGCCGGAATTCGGACAGGCGGGGATACGCAGTATTTT.

The chain uses TRBV5-6 and TRBJ2-1; the match to TRBD2 covers 7 bases. Germline V CDR1 and CDR2: SGHDT, YYEEEE. The CDR3 length is 13 residues. V trimming: 2 bases; J trimming: 8 bases; junction bases outside the gene matches: 4. The CDR3 loop is CASSFGREYEQFF. CDR3 sequence (DNA): TGTGCCAGCAGCTTCGGGCGGGAGTATGAGCAGTTCTTC.

The gene calls are TRBV7-3 and TRBJ2-5; TRBD2 agrees at 16 bases. There are 18 residues in the CDR3. V lost 4 bases and J lost 5; bases outside the gene matches: 10. Germline lookup yields CDR1 SGHTA and CDR2 FQGTGA. The CDR3 protein is CASSSPGTSGRATETQYF. DNA of the CDR3: TGTGCCAGCAGCTCACCCGGGACTAGCGGGAGGGCCACGGAGACCCAGTACTTC.

The sample holds a few counts of this clone. The chain uses TRBV5-6 and TRBJ2-2; 9 bases match TRBD1. The CDR3 spans 14 residues. Losses at the gene ends were 9 bases for V and 4 bases for J; bases not matched to a gene: 7. CDR1 is SGHDT, CDR2 YYEEEE, per germline. The CDR3 bases are TGTGCCACCAGAACAGGGGGCCTCACCGGGGAGCTGTTTTTT. It specifies CATRTGGLTGELFF.

The V and J genes are TRBV7-3 and TRBJ2-2, with 10 nucleotides matching TRBD2. V was clipped by 4 bases and J by 6 bases; unmatched bases: 5. The CDR3 extends over 15 amino acids. Germline V gives CDR1 SGHTA, CDR2 FQGTGA. The CDR3 region has the DNA TGTGCCAGCAGCTCTAGCGGGAGTCAAGCCGGGGAGCTGTTTTTT. Translating gives CASSSSGSQAGELFF.

The V call is TRBV19, the J call TRBJ1-1; D remains ambiguous. CDR3 length equals 13 residues. V was clipped by 3 bases and J by 1 base, with 6 bases between them. The germline V gene has CDR1 LNHDA and CDR2 SQIVND (reference sequence). CDR3 protein: CASSMGTNTEAFF. CDR3 bases: TGTGCCAGTAGTATGGGCACGAACACTGAAGCTTTCTTT.

The chain recombines TRBV28 with TRBJ2-3; TRBD2 agrees at 11 bases. Per the germline V gene, CDR1 is MDHEN and CDR2 is SYDVKM. J was trimmed by 5 bases and V by 4 bases; bases with no gene match: 11. This CDR3 is 17 amino acids long. The CDR3 region is CASSSIVLAGVGDTQYF. The CDR3 bases are TGTGCCAGCAGTTCAATCGTACTAGCGGGAGTAGGAGATACGCAGTATTTT.

V is TRBV5-1 and J is TRBJ1-2, with 8 bases identical to TRBD1. The CDR3 loop spans 14 amino acids. Germline V lookup: CDR1 SGHRS, CDR2 YFSETQ. V was pared by 7 bases and J by 3 bases, with 8 bases of the junction left unmatched. Here the CDR3 DNA reads TGCGCCAGCCGACCGGGACAGGAGTACTATGGCTACACCTTC. Its translation: CASRPGQEYYGYTF.